The T cell receptor (beta chain) described here comes from a study of regulatory T cells in long-lasting Graves disease. This clonotype occurred many times. Arm-PCR of CDR3 regions and iRepertoire HTBI primers were the basis on which TCR beta libraries were built. TCRdb called the multiplex PCR reads again in MiXCR, with one record for every CDR3 protein. The data hold approximately 400,000 distinct CDR3 sequences, with 15% observed a single time. Looked up from germline, CDR1 is LNHDA and CDR2 is SQIVND (reference sequence). Trimming at V came to 8 bases and at J to 6 bases, leaving 7 bases not matched to a gene. The length of the CDR3 is 12 residues. As for time point: newly diagnosed GD, antithyroid drugs for less than 3 months. RNA extracted from PBMCs served as the sequencing template. Separately, the same data were catalogued under a study of T cells in Graves' hyperthyroidism and ophthalmopathy.

The sequenced sample was peripheral blood mononuclear cells (PBMCs), obtained at new diagnosis, from a patient treated with antithyroid drugs. The sequence derives from a woman in her 40s with Graves disease. This rearrangement joins TRBV19 to TRBJ2-7; 7 nucleotides line up with TRBD1. The CDR3 loop reads CASATGKSEQYF. The DNA for the CDR3 is TGTGCCAGTGCGACAGGGAAAAGCGAGCAGTACTTC.